The entry below describes one TCR beta chain. The antigen remains undetermined. These data originate in a study of blood T cells in healthy people across ages. Study conclusions and caveats: Per million T cells, TCR beta diversity dropped about linearly as age rose.

Using a J-beta primer mix together with a sample-barcoded 5' primer, a second PCR was run for roughly 6 to 12 cycles. TCRdb re-analysed the 5' RACE reads in MiXCR, keeping a single row per CDR3 protein. The data show 890,000 or so distinct CDR3 sequences, 60% to 80% seen once. Peripheral blood was drawn, 7.5 to 10 milliliters per donor. Sequencing input: blood. The sequence was collected from a man aged 25 to 40 in good health.

CDR3 in amino acids: CASSATSTDTQYF. As DNA, the CDR3 is TGTGCCAGCAGTGCCACTAGCACAGATACGCAGTATTTT. The chain joins TRBV25-1 to TRBJ2-3; no reliable D call. The CDR3 is 13 residues long. Trimming removed 4 bases at V and 0 bases at J, with 5 bases between. Germline CDR1 reads MGHDK; CDR2 reads SYGVNS.